A few counts support the clone carrying this T cell receptor beta chain. What it binds is unknown. The sample belongs to a study of T cell repertoires in cytomegalovirus infection. Study-wide results and limits: Clonotypes of TCR beta that were HLA-C-restricted and CMV-specific dominated the ex vivo response.

The V gene end was trimmed by 6 bases and the J gene end by 8 bases; junction bases not matched to a gene: 8. The germline gives CDR1 MNHEY, CDR2 SMNVEV (reference sequence). The CDR3 is 14 residues long. Each CDR3 protein gets one entry after TCRdb re-called the reads with MiXCR. The table shows approximately 1,000,000 distinct CDR3 sequences, with 30% to 40% occurring only once. The clonotype was recovered from a human donor in good health (CMV status not recorded). Some clones in this sample may be carry-over from other donors' samples. The rearrangement links TRBV27 to TRBJ2-2, with 8 bases matching TRBD1. The specimen comprised cultured CD8+ T cells from PBMCs, sampled from culture after CMV antigen stimulation. For the CDR3, the DNA is TGTGCCAGCAGGGGGGGACAGGTACCTGGGGAGCTGTTTTTT. This sequence encodes CASRGGQVPGELFF.